This T cell receptor beta chain was identified during a study of OX40 agonist ivuxolimab in advanced cancers. In the study overall: Ivuxolimab doses were 0.01, 0.1, 0.3, 1.5, 3 or 10 mg/kg every 2 weeks.

Profiled with immunoSEQ multiplex PCR; TCRdb holds only in-frame clones, not every one. The table has under 65,000 clones, 80% to 90% seen once. The study, taken as a whole, reports: Specificity for antigen went undetermined in the expanded peripheral T cells.

The V and J ends lost 8 bases and 6 bases respectively, with 17 bases between them. Germline V gene lookup returns CDR1 SGHNT and CDR2 YYREEE (reference sequence). There are 14 residues in the CDR3. On this clone: Its antigen is undetermined.

Sequences were derived from CD4+ or CD8+ T cells sorted from blood, sampled in a trial of the OX40 agonist ivuxolimab. The chain uses TRBV5-4 and TRBJ2-2; possible D gene TRBD1, 6 bases. The source of this sequence is an adult with an advanced solid tumor such as melanoma, head and neck, liver or kidney cancer. In DNA form, the CDR3 reads TGTGCCAGGGGGGCGCTAGATACAGCCGGGGAGCTGTTTTTT. Protein: CARGALDTAGELFF.